The rows below give T cell receptor beta chains drawn from one sample of a study of blood T cells in healthy people across ages. TCRdb passed the 5' RACE reads through MiXCR, listing each CDR3 protein once. The sample shows fewer than 750,000 distinct CDR3 sequences, roughly 48% of them seen only once. The sequenced sample consisted of blood. Receptor source: a man older than 75 in good health. Both conserved end residues are part of each CDR3. The D gene is left open where the match is weak. A row's size may be missing; if present it is once, few, many or a size class.

clone_size | d_call | j_call | v_call | cdr3_aa | cdr3_nt
NA | TRBD1 | TRBJ2-7 | TRBV20-1 | CSATRDREYEQYF | TGCAGTGCTACCCGGGACAGGGAGTACGAGCAGTACTTC
many | NA | TRBJ1-5 | TRBV6-6 | CASSSFRADQPQHF | TGTGCCAGCAGTTCTTTCAGGGCCGACCAGCCCCAGCATTTT
NA | NA | TRBJ2-7 | TRBV3-1 | CASSQEGEQYF | TGTGCCAGCAGCCAAGAGGGCGAGCAGTACTTC
NA | NA | TRBJ2-5 | TRBV12-3/TRBV12-4 | CASTGRLYQETQYF | TGTGCCAGCACCGGGCGGCTGTACCAAGAGACCCAGTACTTC
NA | NA | TRBJ2-6 | TRBV5-1 | CASSLDGTHLSGANVLTF | TGCGCCAGCAGCTTGGACGGGACTCACCTCTCTGGGGCCAACGTCCTGACTTTC
few | NA | TRBJ2-1 | TRBV9 | CASYAGARSSYNEQFF | TGTGCCAGCTATGCAGGGGCTCGGAGCTCCTACAATGAGCAGTTCTTC
once | NA | TRBJ1-1 | TRBV9 | CASSVEEGTEAFF | TGTGCCAGCAGCGTAGAGGAGGGGACTGAAGCTTTCTTT
NA | NA | TRBJ1-1 | TRBV12-3/TRBV12-4 | CASSPSTGQPANTEAFF | TGTGCCAGCAGTCCCAGCACCGGACAGCCTGCGAACACTGAAGCTTTCTTT
NA | NA | TRBJ2-1 | TRBV6-4 | CASRGYRTVGPHNEQFF | TGTGCCAGCAGGGGGTACCGGACAGTGGGACCCCACAATGAGCAGTTCTTC
NA | TRBD2 | TRBJ2-1 | TRBV6-6 | CASLASAGTSGPNEQFF | TGTGCCAGCCTAGCCTCCGCCGGGACTAGTGGGCCCAATGAGCAGTTCTTC
NA | NA | TRBJ2-7 | TRBV4-3 | CASGQRSYEQYF | TGCGCCAGCGGACAGAGATCCTACGAGCAGTACTTC
few | TRBD1 | TRBJ2-7 | TRBV20-1 | CSATDREAYEQYF | TGCAGTGCCACGGACAGGGAGGCCTACGAGCAGTACTTC
NA | TRBD2 | TRBJ2-3 | TRBV7-9 | CASSRQRERATDTQYF | TGTGCCAGCAGCCGACAGCGGGAGAGGGCGACAGATACGCAGTATTTT
NA | TRBD2 | TRBJ2-3 | TRBV29-1 | CSVASGGWDTQYF | TGCAGCGTTGCTAGCGGAGGCTGGGATACGCAGTATTTT
NA | TRBD1 | TRBJ1-1 | TRBV29-1 | CSVVATGGTEAFF | TGCAGCGTTGTTGCAACAGGGGGCACTGAAGCTTTCTTT
many | NA | TRBJ2-5 | TRBV6-5 | CASSRTRQIQETQYF | TGTGCCAGCAGCCGCACTCGACAGATCCAAGAGACCCAGTACTTC